The clone carrying this TCR beta chain was seen a handful of times. This entry belongs to a study of blood T cells in healthy people across ages. Isolating PBMCs gave at least 6 million of these cells per sample. The amount of total RNA extracted per sample was at least 6 micrograms. A second PCR, run for roughly 7 to 12 cycles, used a sample-barcoded 5' primer plus a J-beta primer mix. Using its own MiXCR run on the 5' RACE reads, TCRdb lists one record per CDR3 protein. The sample records 2 million or so distinct CDR3 sequences, about 50% being singletons. V was clipped by 1 base and J by 6 bases, with 13 bases between them. The CDR3 is 15 residues long. Germline V lookup: CDR1 SGHTA, CDR2 FQGNSA.

Input material: blood. The clonotype originates from a woman in her 40s in good health. The chain links TRBV7-2 to TRBJ2-1; D not certain. The chain's CDR3 is CASSLGSWQSNEQFF. CDR3 in DNA: TGTGCCAGCAGCTTAGGGAGTTGGCAGTCCAATGAGCAGTTCTTC.